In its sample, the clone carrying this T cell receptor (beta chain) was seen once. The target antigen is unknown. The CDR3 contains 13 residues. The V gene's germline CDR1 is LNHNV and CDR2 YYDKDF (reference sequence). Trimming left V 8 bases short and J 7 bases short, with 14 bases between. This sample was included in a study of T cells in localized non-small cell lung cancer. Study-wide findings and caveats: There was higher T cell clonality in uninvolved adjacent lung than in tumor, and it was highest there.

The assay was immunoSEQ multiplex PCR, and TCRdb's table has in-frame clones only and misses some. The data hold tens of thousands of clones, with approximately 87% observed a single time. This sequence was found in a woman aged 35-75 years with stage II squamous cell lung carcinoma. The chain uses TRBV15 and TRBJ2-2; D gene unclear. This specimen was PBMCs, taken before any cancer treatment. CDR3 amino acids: CATAVLRNGELFF. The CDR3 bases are TGTGCCACCGCCGTTTTGCGTAACGGGGAGCTGTTTTTT.